This T cell receptor beta chain was sequenced in a study of beta chain features in type 1 diabetes. Study as a whole: Patients did not differ from healthy donors in age, gender or cell yield.

Germline loops: CDR1 GTSNPN, CDR2 SVGIG (reference sequence). Trimming shortened V by 4 bases and J by 2 bases, and 12 bases separated the two germline ends. The CDR3 sequence is 14 residues long. The study reverse transcribed the entire isolated RNA, so it sequenced expressed TCRB transcripts. TCRdb keeps only in-frame clones here, not all; method: immunoSEQ multiplex PCR. Here the sample spans some 150,000 clones, around 51% being singletons. Whole-study findings and limits: Shorter templates may be favored by PCR, equally so in patients and controls.

Points on this clone: Its matching antigen is unknown.

The clonotype originates from a man between 18 and 35 years old in good health. This chain links TRBV30 with TRBJ1-5; TRBD1 might be the D (5 bases). Sequenced sample: Tregs from blood. CDR3 in DNA: TGTGCCTGGACAGGCGGGGCTGGCAATCAGCCCCAGCATTTT. Translated: CAWTGGAGNQPQHF.